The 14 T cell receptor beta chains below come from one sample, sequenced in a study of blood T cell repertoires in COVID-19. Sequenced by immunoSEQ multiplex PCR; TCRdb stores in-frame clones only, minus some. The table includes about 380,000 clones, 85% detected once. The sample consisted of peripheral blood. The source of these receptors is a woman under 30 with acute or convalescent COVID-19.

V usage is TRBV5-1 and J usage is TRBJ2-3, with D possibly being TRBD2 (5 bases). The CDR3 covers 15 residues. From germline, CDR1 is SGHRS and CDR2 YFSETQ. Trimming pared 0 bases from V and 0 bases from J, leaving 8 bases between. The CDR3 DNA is TGCGCCAGCAGCTTGGAACGGACTAGCACAGATACGCAGTATTTT. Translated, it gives CASSLERTSTDTQYF. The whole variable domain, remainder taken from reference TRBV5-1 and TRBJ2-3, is KAGVTQTPRYLIKTRGQQVTLSCSPISGHRSVSWYQQTPGQGLQFLFEYFSETQRNKGNFPGRFSGRQFSNSRSEMNVSTLELGDSALYLCASSLERTSTDTQYFGPGTRLTVL.

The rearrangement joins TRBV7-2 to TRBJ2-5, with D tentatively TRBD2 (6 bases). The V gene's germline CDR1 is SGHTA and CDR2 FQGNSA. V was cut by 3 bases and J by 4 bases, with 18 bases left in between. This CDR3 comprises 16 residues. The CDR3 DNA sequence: TGTGCCAGCAGCTTCCAGGTGGCGGGGACGGGAGAGACCCAGTACTTC. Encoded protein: CASSFQVAGTGETQYF. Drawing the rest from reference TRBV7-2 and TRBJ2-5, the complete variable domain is GAGVSQSPSNKVTEKGKDVELRCDPISGHTALYWYRQSLGQGLEFLIYFQGNSAPDKSGLPSDRFSAERTGGSVSTLTIQRTQQEDSAVYLCASSFQVAGTGETQYFGPGTRLLVL.

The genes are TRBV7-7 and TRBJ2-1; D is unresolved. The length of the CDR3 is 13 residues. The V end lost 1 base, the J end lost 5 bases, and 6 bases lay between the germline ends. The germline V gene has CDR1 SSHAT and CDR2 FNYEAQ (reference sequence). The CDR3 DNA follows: TGTGCCAGCAGCTTAGAGCTAAACAATGAGCAGTTCTTC. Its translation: CASSLELNNEQFF.

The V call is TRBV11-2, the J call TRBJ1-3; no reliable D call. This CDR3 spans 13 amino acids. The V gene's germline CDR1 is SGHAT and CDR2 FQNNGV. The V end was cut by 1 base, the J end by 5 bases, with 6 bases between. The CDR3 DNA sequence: TGTGCCAGCAGCTTAGTCCAGAGAAACACCATATATTTT. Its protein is CASSLVQRNTIYF.

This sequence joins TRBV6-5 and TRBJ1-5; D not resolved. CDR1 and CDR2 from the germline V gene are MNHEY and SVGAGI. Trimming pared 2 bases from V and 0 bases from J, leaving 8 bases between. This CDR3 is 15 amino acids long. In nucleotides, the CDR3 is TGTGCCAGCAGTTACGGAGCAAATAGCAATCAGCCCCAGCATTTT. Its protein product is CASSYGANSNQPQHF.

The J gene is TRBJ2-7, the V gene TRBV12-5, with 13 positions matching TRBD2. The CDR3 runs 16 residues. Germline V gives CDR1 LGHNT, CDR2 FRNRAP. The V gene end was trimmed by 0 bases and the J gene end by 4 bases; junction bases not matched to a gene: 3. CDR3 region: CASGLVGLAGAYEQYF. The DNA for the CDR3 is TGTGCTAGTGGTTTGGTCGGACTAGCGGGAGCATACGAGCAGTACTTC.

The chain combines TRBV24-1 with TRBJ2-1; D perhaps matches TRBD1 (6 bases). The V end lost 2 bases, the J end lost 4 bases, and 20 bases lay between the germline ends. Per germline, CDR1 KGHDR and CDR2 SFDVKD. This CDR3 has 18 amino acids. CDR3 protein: CATSDSTGISSGYNEQFF. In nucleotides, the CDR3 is TGTGCCACCAGTGATTCAACAGGGATATCATCAGGTTACAATGAGCAGTTCTTC.

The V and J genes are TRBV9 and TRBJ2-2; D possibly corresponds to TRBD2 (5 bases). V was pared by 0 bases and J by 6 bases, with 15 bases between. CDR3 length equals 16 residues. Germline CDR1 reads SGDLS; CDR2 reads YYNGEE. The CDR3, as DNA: TGTGCCAGCAGCGTAGTGGGGAGTCGTTTCGCCGGGGAGCTGTTTTTT. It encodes CASSVVGSRFAGELFF.

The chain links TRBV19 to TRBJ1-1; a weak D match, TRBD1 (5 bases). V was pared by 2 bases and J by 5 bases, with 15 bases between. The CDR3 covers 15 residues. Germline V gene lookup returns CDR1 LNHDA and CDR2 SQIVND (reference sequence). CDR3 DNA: TGTGCCAGTAGTATATCAGGGTATCCGAGAACTGAAGCTTTCTTT. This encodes CASSISGYPRTEAFF.

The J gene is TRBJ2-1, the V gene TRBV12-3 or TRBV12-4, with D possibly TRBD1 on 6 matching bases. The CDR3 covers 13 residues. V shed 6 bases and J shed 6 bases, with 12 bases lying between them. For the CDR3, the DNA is TGTGCCAGCAGCTCGGACAGAATCAATGAGCAGTTCTTC. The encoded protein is CASSSDRINEQFF.

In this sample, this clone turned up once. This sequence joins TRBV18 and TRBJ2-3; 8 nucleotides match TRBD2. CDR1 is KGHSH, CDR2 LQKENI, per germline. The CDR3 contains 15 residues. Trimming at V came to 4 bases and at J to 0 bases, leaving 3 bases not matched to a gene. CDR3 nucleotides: TGTGCCAGCTCACAGCGGGAGTCCAGCACAGATACGCAGTATTTT. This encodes CASSQRESSTDTQYF.

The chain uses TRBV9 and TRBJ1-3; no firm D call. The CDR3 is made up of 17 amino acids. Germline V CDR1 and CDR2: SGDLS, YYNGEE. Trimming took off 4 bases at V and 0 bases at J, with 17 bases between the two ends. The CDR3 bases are TGTGCCAGCAGCCCCAACGTCGGTGGTATCTCTGGAAACACCATATATTTT. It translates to CASSPNVGGISGNTIYF.

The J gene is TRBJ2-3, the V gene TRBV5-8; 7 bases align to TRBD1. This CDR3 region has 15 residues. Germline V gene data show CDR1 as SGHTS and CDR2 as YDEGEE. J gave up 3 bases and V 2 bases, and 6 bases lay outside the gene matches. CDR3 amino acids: CASSLQGKGTDTQYF. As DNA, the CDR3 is TGTGCCAGCAGCTTACAGGGGAAGGGAACAGATACGCAGTATTTT.

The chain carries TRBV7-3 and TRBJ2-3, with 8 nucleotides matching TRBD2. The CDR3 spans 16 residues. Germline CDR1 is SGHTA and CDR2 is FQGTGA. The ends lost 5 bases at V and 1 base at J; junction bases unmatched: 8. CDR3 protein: CASSPGLAEGTDTQYF. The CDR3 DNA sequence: TGTGCCAGCAGCCCAGGACTAGCCGAGGGCACAGATACGCAGTATTTT.